The 23 T cell receptor beta chains reported below all come from one sample, sequenced in a study of blood T cell repertoires in COVID-19. Clones were sequenced by immunoSEQ multiplex PCR, and TCRdb holds only the in-frame ones, with some missing. This repertoire shows approximately 260,000 clones, 82% found once; its top ten account for under 5.5%. Sequencing input: peripheral blood. These receptors originate from an elderly woman with active or convalescent COVID-19.

The V gene is TRBV19, the J gene TRBJ2-3, with D unresolved. Germline assignment: CDR1 LNHDA and CDR2 SQIVND (reference sequence). This CDR3 contains 13 residues. V lost 6 bases, J lost 2 bases, and 9 bases lay in between. This chain's CDR3 is CASRPAVTDTQYF. In DNA, the CDR3 is TGTGCCAGTAGGCCGGCGGTCACAGATACGCAGTATTTT.

The J gene is TRBJ2-1, the V gene TRBV5-4; 9 nucleotides match TRBD2. Germline V CDR1 and CDR2: SGHNT, YYREEE (reference sequence). After removal of 0 bases from V and 7 bases from J, the junction contained 5 bases not matched to a gene. The CDR3 runs 15 residues. The CDR3 loop is CASSLDGGRGNEQFF. The CDR3 DNA reads as TGTGCCAGCAGCTTGGACGGCGGGAGGGGGAATGAGCAGTTCTTC. Variable domain in full (rest from reference TRBV5-4 and TRBJ2-1): ETGVTQSPTHLIKTRGQQVTLRCSSQSGHNTVSWYQQALGQGPQFIFQYYREEENGRGNFPPRFSGLQFPNYSSELNVNALELDDSALYLCASSLDGGRGNEQFFGPGTRLTVL.

This sequence joins TRBV30 and TRBJ1-6, with 9 positions matching TRBD1. With V trimmed by 0 bases and J by 7 bases, 4 bases remained unmatched. The CDR3 loop spans 15 amino acids. Looked up from germline, CDR1 is GTSNPN and CDR2 is SVGIG (reference sequence). CDR3 in amino acids: CAWSVRGQGNSPLHF. The CDR3 DNA is TGTGCCTGGAGTGTACGGGGACAGGGAAATTCACCCCTCCACTTT.

The rearrangement joins TRBV7-2 to TRBJ1-5; D not resolved. This CDR3 region has 13 residues. Germline V gives CDR1 SGHTA, CDR2 FQGNSA. V lost 5 bases to trimming and J lost 7 bases, with 12 bases between them. This chain's CDR3 is CASSPGVAQPQHF. CDR3 DNA: TGTGCCAGCAGCCCCGGGGTTGCGCAGCCCCAGCATTTT.

The chain recombines TRBV7-2 with TRBJ1-2; D unclear. Germline CDR1 and CDR2: SGHTA and FQGNSA. CDR3 size: 12 residues. Trimming stripped 4 bases from V and 4 bases from J, with 7 bases between. The DNA for the CDR3 is TGTGCCAGCAGCTATAGAAGCTATGGCTACACCTTC. This encodes CASSYRSYGYTF.

This clone was seen only a few times. The same CDR3 can be traced to other DNA sequences in this sample. This chain links TRBV12-2 with TRBJ1-6; the table's D call TRBD1 went unverified against the DNA. TRBV12-2 is deemed a pseudogene. CDR3 length: 17 residues. The CDR3 sequence: CASRLAHSRDRNSPLHF. The CDR3 nucleotides are TGTGCAAGTCGCTTAGCGCATTCCAGGGACAGAAATTCACCCCTCCACTTT.

This clone was seen repeatedly, ten times or more. This rearrangement joins TRBV5-1 to TRBJ2-5; D is uncertain. The CDR3 loop spans 13 amino acids. Germline V gives CDR1 SGHRS, CDR2 YFSETQ. V lost 0 bases and J lost 4, with 7 bases in between. For the CDR3, the DNA is TGCGCCAGCAGCTTGGGCAACAGAGAGACCCAGTACTTC. This encodes CASSLGNRETQYF.

The rearrangement links TRBV7-9 to TRBJ1-2, with 7 positions matching TRBD1. The CDR3 consists of 16 residues. V lost 5 bases, J lost 3 bases, and 12 bases stayed unmatched. Germline V lookup: CDR1 SEHNR, CDR2 FQNEAQ (reference sequence). CDR3 sequence: CASSPLRQGRDYGYTF. CDR3 coding DNA: TGTGCCAGCAGCCCTCTCCGACAGGGTCGGGACTATGGCTACACCTTC.

J is TRBJ2-6 and V is TRBV9; D might be TRBD1 (5 bases). V was shortened by 5 bases and J by 3 bases, with 9 bases between the two germline ends. The CDR3 sequence is 14 residues long. The germline V gene encodes CDR1 SGDLS and CDR2 YYNGEE. CDR3 loop: CASSKGYGANVLTF. In DNA form, the CDR3 reads TGTGCCAGCAGTAAGGGGTATGGGGCCAACGTCCTGACTTTC. The variable domain in full, with the rest retrieved from reference TRBV9 and TRBJ2-6, is DSGVTQTPKHLITATGQRVTLRCSPRSGDLSVYWYQQSLDQGLQFLIQYYNGEERAKGNILERFSAQQFPDLHSELNLSSLELGDSALYFCASSKGYGANVLTFGAGSRLTVL.

The rearrangement links TRBV20-1 to TRBJ1-1; D perhaps matches TRBD1 (5 bases). V lost 7 bases and J 7 bases, leaving 10 bases between the germline ends. The CDR3 runs to 10 residues. Germline V gene data show CDR1 as DFQATT and CDR2 as SNEGSKA (reference sequence). The CDR3, as DNA: TGCAGTGGTCAGGGAATTGAAGCTTTCTTT. Translated: CSGQGIEAFF.

This clone came up a few times. The chain joins TRBV5-1 to TRBJ1-2, with D perhaps TRBD1 (6 bases). The germline CDR1 and CDR2 sequences are SGHRS and YFSETQ. The CDR3 totals 14 residues. The ends were cut back, 0 bases at V and 6 bases at J, with 12 bases in the middle. CDR3 bases: TGCGCCAGCAGCTTGGAAACAGGGCACAATGGCTACACCTTC. Protein product: CASSLETGHNGYTF.

The chain carries TRBV6-5 and TRBJ1-1; D not resolved. Germline V gives CDR1 MNHEY, CDR2 SVGAGI. There are 13 residues in the CDR3. V was trimmed by 6 bases and J by 0 bases, leaving 8 bases between them. The CDR3 loop reads CASSATLNTEAFF. CDR3 in DNA: TGTGCCAGCAGCGCGACACTGAACACTGAAGCTTTCTTT.

The chain uses TRBV28 and TRBJ1-2; maybe TRBD1 (5 bases). The CDR3 has 13 residues. Germline V gene data show CDR1 as MDHEN and CDR2 as SYDVKM. V lost 3 bases to trimming and J lost 8 bases, with 13 bases between them. The CDR3 here is CASSLGGKFGYTF. The CDR3 bases are TGTGCCAGCAGTTTGGGGGGTAAATTCGGCTACACCTTC.

The J gene is TRBJ2-7, the V gene TRBV2; 7 bases are a match to TRBD2. The CDR3 runs to 16 residues. The germline V gene encodes CDR1 SNHLY and CDR2 FYNNEI. V trimming: 4 bases; J trimming: 5 bases; junction bases outside the gene matches: 14. For the CDR3, the DNA is TGTGCCAGCAGTGTGGGGGGAGGGGCAGGAAGAAACGAGCAGTACTTC. It encodes CASSVGGGAGRNEQYF.

The chain has TRBV5-1 and TRBJ1-4, with 8 positions matching TRBD1. Germline assignment: CDR1 SGHRS and CDR2 YFSETQ. The length of the CDR3 is 13 residues. With 10 bases clipped from V and 7 bases from J, the junction kept 9 bases outside the gene matches. The CDR3 protein is CAARTGPGEKLFF. As DNA, the CDR3 is TGCGCCGCCCGGACAGGGCCCGGTGAAAAACTGTTTTTT.

This clone appeared once. This chain links TRBV2 with TRBJ2-7; TRBD2 aligns across 10 bases. Germline assignment: CDR1 SNHLY and CDR2 FYNNEI. The CDR3 is 14 residues long. Losses at the gene ends were 7 bases for V and 4 bases for J; bases not matched to a gene: 7. Here the CDR3 DNA reads TGTGCCAGCATCTCCGGGACTAGCGAATACGAGCAGTACTTC. This encodes CASISGTSEYEQYF. Complete variable domain (other parts from reference TRBV2 and TRBJ2-7): EPEVTQTPSHQVTQMGQEVILRCVPISNHLYFYWYRQILGQKVEFLVSFYNNEISEKSEIFDDQFSVERPDGSNFTLKIRSTKLEDSAMYFCASISGTSEYEQYFGPGTRLTVT.

The count of this clone is one. The genes are TRBV19 and TRBJ1-1; TRBD1 agrees at 8 bases. In germline, CDR1 is LNHDA, CDR2 SQIVND (reference sequence). CDR3 length equals 14 residues. The V and J ends lost 6 bases and 4 bases, in that order; junction bases with no gene match: 7. CDR3 sequence: CASRLGQGGTEAFF. In nucleotides, the CDR3 is TGTGCCAGTAGGCTAGGACAGGGCGGCACTGAAGCTTTCTTT.

The genes are TRBV27 and TRBJ1-1; possible D gene TRBD1, 6 bases. Trimming removed 6 bases at V and 1 base at J, with 15 bases between. This CDR3 has 15 amino acids. Germline CDR1 MNHEY, CDR2 SMNVEV (reference sequence). The CDR3 sequence is CASRMLGGPNTEAFF. In DNA, the CDR3 is TGTGCCAGCAGGATGTTAGGGGGTCCGAACACTGAAGCTTTCTTT.

This chain connects TRBV6-5 to TRBJ1-1; the D gene is possibly TRBD1 (5 bases). The CDR3 is 13 amino acids. The germline gives CDR1 MNHEY, CDR2 SVGAGI. V was cut by 5 bases and J by 1 base, with 8 bases left in between. For the CDR3, the DNA is TGTGCCAGCAGTCGAGACAGGAACACTGAAGCTTTCTTT. As protein: CASSRDRNTEAFF.

V gene TRBV5-1 combines with J gene TRBJ2-1; TRBD2 might be the D (5 bases). The V end was cut by 6 bases, the J end by 1 base, with 8 bases between. Germline CDR1 SGHRS, CDR2 YFSETQ. The CDR3 runs to 13 residues. The CDR3 sequence: CASTAASYNEQFF. The CDR3 DNA sequence: TGCGCCAGCACAGCGGCGTCCTACAATGAGCAGTTCTTC.

This rearrangement joins TRBV30 to TRBJ1-3; D gene uncertain. Per the germline V gene, CDR1 is GTSNPN and CDR2 is SVGIG (reference sequence). The CDR3 loop spans 16 amino acids. V was trimmed by 1 base and J by 0 bases, leaving 13 bases between them. Here the CDR3 DNA reads TGTGCCTGGAGTGAGGGAGGGAGCTTCTCTGGAAACACCATATATTTT. Translating gives CAWSEGGSFSGNTIYF.

The chain employs TRBV28 and TRBJ2-1; 11 nucleotides align to TRBD2. V was pared by 6 bases and J by 7 bases, with 11 bases of the junction left unmatched. Germline V gene lookup returns CDR1 MDHEN and CDR2 SYDVKM. This CDR3 is 16 amino acids long. CDR3 protein: CASSQPLAGVRNEQFF. The CDR3, as DNA: TGTGCCAGCAGCCAACCACTAGCGGGAGTACGTAATGAGCAGTTCTTC.

This chain links TRBV28 with TRBJ2-1; 7 bases line up with TRBD1. Germline V gene sequence: CDR1 MDHEN, CDR2 SYDVKM. With V trimmed by 6 bases and J by 2 bases, 10 bases remained unmatched. The CDR3 covers 16 residues. CDR3: CASSSAGGVAYNEQFF. CDR3 bases: TGTGCCAGCAGCTCCGCAGGGGGTGTTGCCTACAATGAGCAGTTCTTC.